This T cell receptor beta chain appears in the sequencing data of a study of patients and donors after allogeneic stem cell transplantation. From the RT-PCR reads, TCRdb called clonotypes with MiXCR, one entry per CDR3 protein. The sample carries roughly 880,000 distinct CDR3 sequences, about a sixth recorded once. The CDR3 is 15 residues long. The germline V and J ends were trimmed by 5 bases and 9 bases, with 17 bases remaining between them. The germline CDR1 and CDR2 sequences are SEHNR and FQNEAQ (reference sequence). V and J are TRBV7-9 and TRBJ1-6; D is unclear. This clonotype originated in a human donor who was either an allogeneic HSCT recipient or a stem cell or donor lymphocyte infusion donor (not recorded which). It is not recorded whose cells these are; they may come from a transplant donor. The material sequenced was blood, either unsorted or a sorted T cell fraction (not recorded which). The CDR3 region is CASSELSFGASPLHF. CDR3 bases: TGTGCCAGCAGCGAGCTTTCGTTTGGAGCTTCACCCCTCCACTTT.